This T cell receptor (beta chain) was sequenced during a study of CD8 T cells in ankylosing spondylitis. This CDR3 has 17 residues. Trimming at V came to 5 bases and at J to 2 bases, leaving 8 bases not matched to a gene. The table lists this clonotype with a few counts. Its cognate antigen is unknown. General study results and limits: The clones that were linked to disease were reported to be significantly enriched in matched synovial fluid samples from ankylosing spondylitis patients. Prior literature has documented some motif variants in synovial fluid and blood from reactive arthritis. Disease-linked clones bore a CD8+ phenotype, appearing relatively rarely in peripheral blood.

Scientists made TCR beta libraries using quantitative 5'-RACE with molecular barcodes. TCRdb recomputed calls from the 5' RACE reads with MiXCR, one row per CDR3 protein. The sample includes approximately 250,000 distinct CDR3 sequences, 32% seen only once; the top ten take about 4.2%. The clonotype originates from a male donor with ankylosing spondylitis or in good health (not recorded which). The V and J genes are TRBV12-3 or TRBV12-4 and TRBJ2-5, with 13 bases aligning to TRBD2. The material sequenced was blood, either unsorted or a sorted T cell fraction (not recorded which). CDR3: CASSPGTSGDTQETQYF. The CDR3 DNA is TGTGCCAGCAGTCCAGGGACTAGCGGGGATACGCAAGAGACCCAGTACTTC.